This TCR beta chain was sequenced during a study of blood T cells in healthy people across ages. Study-level points and caveats: Because donor CMV status was unknown, expanded clonotype changes were possibly confounded.

The authors extracted at least 6 micrograms of total RNA per sample. Details on this clonotype: Its matching antigen is unknown.

Sample-barcoded 5' priming and a J-beta primer mix drove a second PCR of about 6 to 11 cycles. TCRdb recomputed calls from the 5' RACE reads with MiXCR, one row per CDR3 protein. The sample has some 640,000 distinct CDR3 sequences; 49% are singletons. The specimen was blood. This sequence was found in a woman aged 55-70 years in good health.

The CDR3, as DNA: TGCGCCAGCAGCTTGGACGGGGTTCCGTTCGAGCAGTACTTC. Its protein product is CASSLDGVPFEQYF. The V call is TRBV5-1, the J call TRBJ2-7; tentative D call: TRBD2 (5 bases). Trimming took 0 bases from V and 6 from J, leaving 13 bases between them. Germline V gene sequence: CDR1 SGHRS, CDR2 YFSETQ. The CDR3 sequence is 14 residues long.